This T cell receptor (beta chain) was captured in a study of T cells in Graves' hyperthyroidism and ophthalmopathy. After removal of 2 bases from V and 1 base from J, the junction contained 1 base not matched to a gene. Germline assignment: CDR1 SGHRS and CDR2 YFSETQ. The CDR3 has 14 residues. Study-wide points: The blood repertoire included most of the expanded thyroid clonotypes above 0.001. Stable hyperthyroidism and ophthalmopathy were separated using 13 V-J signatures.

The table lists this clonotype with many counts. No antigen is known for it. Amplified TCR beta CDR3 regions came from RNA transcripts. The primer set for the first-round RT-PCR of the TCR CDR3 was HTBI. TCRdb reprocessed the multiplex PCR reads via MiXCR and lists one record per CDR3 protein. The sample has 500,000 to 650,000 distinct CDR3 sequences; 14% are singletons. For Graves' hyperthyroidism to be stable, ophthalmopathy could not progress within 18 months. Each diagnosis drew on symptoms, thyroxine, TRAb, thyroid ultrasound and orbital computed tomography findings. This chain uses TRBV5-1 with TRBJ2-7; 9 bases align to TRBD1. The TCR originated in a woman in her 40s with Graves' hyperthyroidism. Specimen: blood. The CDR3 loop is CASSLQGASYEQYF. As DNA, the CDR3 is TGCGCCAGCAGCTTACAGGGGGCATCCTACGAGCAGTACTTC.